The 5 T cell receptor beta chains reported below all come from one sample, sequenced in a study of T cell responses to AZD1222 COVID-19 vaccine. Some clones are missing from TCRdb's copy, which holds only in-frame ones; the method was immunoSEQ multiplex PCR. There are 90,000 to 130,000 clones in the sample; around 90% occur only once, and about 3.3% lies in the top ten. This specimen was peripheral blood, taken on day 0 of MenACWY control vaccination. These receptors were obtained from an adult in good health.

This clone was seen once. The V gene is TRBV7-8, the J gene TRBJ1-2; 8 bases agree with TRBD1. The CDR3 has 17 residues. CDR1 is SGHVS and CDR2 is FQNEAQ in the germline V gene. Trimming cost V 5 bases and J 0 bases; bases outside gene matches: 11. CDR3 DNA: TGTGCCAGCAGCCCGACTCGGACAGGGCCCTCTAACTATGGCTACACCTTC. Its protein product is CASSPTRTGPSNYGYTF.

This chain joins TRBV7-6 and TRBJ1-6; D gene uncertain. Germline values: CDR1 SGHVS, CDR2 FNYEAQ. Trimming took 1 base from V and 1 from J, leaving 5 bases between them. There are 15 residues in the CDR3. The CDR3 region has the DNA TGTGCCAGCAGCTTAGGCAGGTCCTATAATTCACCCCTCCACTTT. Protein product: CASSLGRSYNSPLHF.

CDR3 in DNA: TGCGCCAGCAGCTTGGGCTTGAATGAAAAACTGTTTTTT. Translating gives CASSLGLNEKLFF. This chain uses TRBV5-1 with TRBJ1-4; D is unclear. This CDR3 is 13 amino acids long. Trimming stripped 0 bases from V and 5 bases from J, with 5 bases between. Germline V gives CDR1 SGHRS, CDR2 YFSETQ.

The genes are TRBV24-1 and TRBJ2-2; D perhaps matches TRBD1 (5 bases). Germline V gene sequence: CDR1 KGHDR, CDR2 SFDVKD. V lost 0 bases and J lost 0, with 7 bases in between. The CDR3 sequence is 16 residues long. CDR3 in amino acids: CATSDLRGPNTGELFF. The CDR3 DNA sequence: TGTGCCACCAGTGATTTGAGGGGCCCGAACACCGGGGAGCTGTTTTTT.

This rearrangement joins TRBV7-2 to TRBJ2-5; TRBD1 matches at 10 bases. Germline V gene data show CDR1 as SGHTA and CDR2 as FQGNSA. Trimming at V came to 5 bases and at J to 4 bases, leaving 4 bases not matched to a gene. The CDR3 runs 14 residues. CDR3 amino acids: CASSPDRGLETQYF. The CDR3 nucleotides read TGTGCCAGCAGCCCCGACAGGGGGCTAGAGACCCAGTACTTC.